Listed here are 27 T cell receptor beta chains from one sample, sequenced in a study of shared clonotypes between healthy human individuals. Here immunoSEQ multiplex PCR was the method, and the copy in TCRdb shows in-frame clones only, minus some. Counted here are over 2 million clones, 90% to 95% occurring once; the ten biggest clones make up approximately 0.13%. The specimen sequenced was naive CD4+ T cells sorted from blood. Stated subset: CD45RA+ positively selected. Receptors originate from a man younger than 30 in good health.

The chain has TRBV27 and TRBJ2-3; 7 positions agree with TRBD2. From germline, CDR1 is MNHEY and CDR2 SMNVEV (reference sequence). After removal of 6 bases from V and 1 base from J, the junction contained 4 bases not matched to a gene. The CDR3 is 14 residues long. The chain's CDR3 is CASSQREGTDTQYF. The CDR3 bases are TGTGCCAGCAGCCAACGGGAGGGCACAGATACGCAGTATTTT.

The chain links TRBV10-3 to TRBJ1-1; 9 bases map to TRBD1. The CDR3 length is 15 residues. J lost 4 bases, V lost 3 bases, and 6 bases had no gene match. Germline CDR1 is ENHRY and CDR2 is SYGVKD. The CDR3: CAISEKGTGLTEAFF. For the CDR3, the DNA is TGTGCCATCAGTGAAAAGGGGACAGGGCTCACTGAAGCTTTCTTT.

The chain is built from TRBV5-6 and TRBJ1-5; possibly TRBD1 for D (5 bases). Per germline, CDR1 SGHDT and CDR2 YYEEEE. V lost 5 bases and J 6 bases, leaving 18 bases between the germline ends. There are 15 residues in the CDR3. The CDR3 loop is CASSGTRVPGQPQHF. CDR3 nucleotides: TGTGCCAGCAGTGGAACCAGGGTACCTGGTCAGCCCCAGCATTTT.

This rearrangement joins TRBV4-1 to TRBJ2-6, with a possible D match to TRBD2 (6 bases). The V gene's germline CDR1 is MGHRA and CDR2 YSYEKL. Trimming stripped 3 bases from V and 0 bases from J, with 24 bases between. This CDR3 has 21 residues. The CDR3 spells CASSQYVQGLSLSSGANVLTF. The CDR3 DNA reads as TGCGCCAGCAGCCAGTACGTGCAGGGACTTTCCCTCAGCTCTGGGGCCAACGTCCTGACTTTC.

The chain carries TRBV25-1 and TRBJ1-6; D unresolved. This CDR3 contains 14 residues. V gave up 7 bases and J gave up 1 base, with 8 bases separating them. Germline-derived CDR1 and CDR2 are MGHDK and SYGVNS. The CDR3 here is CASKQGSYNSPLHF. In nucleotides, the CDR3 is TGTGCCAGCAAACAAGGGTCCTATAATTCACCCCTCCACTTT.

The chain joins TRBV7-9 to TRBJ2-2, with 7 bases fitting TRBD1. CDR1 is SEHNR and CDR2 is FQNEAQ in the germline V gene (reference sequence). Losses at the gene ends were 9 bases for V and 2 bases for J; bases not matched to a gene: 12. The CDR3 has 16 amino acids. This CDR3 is CASPGPQGDNTGELFF. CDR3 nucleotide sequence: TGTGCCAGTCCGGGGCCCCAGGGGGACAACACCGGGGAGCTGTTTTTT.

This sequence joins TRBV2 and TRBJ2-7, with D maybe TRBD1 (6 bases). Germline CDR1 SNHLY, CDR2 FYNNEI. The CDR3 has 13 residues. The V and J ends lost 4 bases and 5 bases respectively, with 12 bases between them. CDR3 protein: CASSAHRANEQYF. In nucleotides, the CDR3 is TGTGCCAGCAGTGCTCACAGGGCCAACGAGCAGTACTTC.

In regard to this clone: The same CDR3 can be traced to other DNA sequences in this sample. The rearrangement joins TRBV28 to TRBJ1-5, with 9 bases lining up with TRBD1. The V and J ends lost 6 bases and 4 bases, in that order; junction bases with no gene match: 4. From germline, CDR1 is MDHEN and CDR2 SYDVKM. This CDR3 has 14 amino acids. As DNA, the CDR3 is TGTGCCAGCAGGGGACAGGGCTCGAATCAGCCCCAGCATTTT. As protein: CASRGQGSNQPQHF.

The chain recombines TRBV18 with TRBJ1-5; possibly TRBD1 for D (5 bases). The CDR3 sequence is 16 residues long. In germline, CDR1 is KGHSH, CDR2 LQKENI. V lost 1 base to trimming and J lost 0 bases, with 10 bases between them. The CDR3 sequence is CASSPRGTNSNQPQHF. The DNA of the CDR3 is TGTGCCAGCTCACCACGAGGGACTAATAGCAATCAGCCCCAGCATTTT.

CDR3 sequence (DNA): TGTGCCAGCTCCCAAGGACCACAGGAATTTTTTTACGAGCAGTACTTC. Residues: CASSQGPQEFFYEQYF. J is TRBJ2-7 and V is TRBV18; a weak D match, TRBD1 (5 bases). This CDR3 has 16 amino acids. V lost 6 bases, J lost 4 bases, and 22 bases lay in between. Per germline, CDR1 KGHSH and CDR2 LQKENI.

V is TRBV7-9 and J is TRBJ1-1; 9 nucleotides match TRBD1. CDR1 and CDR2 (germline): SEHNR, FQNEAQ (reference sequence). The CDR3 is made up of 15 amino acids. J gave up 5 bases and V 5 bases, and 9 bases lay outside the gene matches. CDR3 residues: CASSNRGQGRTEAFF. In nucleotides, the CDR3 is TGTGCCAGCAGCAATAGGGGACAGGGAAGGACTGAAGCTTTCTTT.

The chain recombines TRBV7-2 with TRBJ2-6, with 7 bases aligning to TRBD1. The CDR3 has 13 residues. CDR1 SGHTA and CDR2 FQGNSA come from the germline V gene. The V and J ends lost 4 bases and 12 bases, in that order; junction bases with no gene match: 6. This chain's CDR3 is CASSSTGTLVLTF. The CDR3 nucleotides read TGTGCCAGCAGCTCGACAGGGACCCTCGTCCTGACTTTC. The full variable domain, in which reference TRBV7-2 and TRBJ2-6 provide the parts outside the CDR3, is GAGVSQSPSNKVTEKGKDVELRCDPISGHTALYWYRQSLGQGLEFLIYFQGNSAPDKSGLPSDRFSAERTGGSVSTLTIQRTQQEDSAVYLCASSSTGTLVLTFGAGSRLTVL.

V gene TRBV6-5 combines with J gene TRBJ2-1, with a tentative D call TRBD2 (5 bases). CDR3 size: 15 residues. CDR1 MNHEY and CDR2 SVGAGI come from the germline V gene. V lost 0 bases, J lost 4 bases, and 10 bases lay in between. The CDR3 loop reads CASSYSREPYNEQFF. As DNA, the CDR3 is TGTGCCAGCAGTTACTCGAGGGAGCCATACAATGAGCAGTTCTTC.

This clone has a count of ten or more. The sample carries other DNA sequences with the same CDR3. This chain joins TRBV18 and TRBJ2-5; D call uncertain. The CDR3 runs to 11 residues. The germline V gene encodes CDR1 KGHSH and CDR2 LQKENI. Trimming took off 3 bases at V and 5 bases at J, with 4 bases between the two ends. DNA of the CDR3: TGTGCCAGCTCACCCGGCGAGACCCAGTACTTC. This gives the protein CASSPGETQYF.

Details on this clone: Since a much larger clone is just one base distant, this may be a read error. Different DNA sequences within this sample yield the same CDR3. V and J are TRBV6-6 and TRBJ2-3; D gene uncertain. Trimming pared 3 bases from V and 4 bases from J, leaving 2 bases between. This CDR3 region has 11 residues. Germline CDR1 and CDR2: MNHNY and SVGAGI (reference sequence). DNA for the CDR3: TGTGCCAGCAGTTATTCAGATACGCAGTATTTT. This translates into CASSYSDTQYF.

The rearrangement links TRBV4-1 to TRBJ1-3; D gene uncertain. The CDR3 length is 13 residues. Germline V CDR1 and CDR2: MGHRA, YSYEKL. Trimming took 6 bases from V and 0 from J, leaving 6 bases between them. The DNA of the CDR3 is TGCGCCAGCAGGCCTGACTCTGGAAACACCATATATTTT. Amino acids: CASRPDSGNTIYF.

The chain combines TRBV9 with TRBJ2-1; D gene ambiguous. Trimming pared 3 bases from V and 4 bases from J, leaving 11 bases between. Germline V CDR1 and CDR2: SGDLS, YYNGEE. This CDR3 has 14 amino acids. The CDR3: CASSAGSLYNEQFF. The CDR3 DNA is TGTGCCAGCAGCGCCGGGTCCTTGTACAATGAGCAGTTCTTC.

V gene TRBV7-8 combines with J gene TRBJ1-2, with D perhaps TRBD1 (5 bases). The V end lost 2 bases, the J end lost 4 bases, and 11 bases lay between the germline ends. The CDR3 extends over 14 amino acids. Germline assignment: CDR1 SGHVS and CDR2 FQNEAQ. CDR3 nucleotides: TGTGCCAGCAGCTTAAGTACAGGCCCCTATGGCTACACCTTC. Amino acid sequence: CASSLSTGPYGYTF.

CDR3 sequence reads: CASSLVLSEAFF. The CDR3 nucleotides are TGTGCCAGCAGCTTAGTTCTTTCCGAAGCTTTCTTT. V gene TRBV7-8 combines with J gene TRBJ1-1; D unresolved. From germline, CDR1 is SGHVS and CDR2 FQNEAQ. The CDR3 is 12 residues long. With 1 base removed from V and 8 bases from J, the gap between germline ends came to 8 bases.

CDR3 DNA: TGTGCCAGCGCAGACAGGGGCCGCCAAGAGACCCAGTACTTC. This codes for CASADRGRQETQYF. V is TRBV6-6 and J is TRBJ2-5; 8 bases line up with TRBD1. The ends lost 8 bases at V and 1 base at J; junction bases unmatched: 6. The CDR3 contains 14 residues. CDR1 is MNHNY, CDR2 SVGAGI, per germline (reference sequence).

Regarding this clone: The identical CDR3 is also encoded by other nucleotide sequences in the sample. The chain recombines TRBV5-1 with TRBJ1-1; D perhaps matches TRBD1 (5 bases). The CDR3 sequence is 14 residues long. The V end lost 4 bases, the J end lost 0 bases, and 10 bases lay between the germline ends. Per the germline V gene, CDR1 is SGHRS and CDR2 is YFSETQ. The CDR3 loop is CASSLGTVNTEAFF. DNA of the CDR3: TGCGCCAGCAGCCTAGGGACGGTGAACACTGAAGCTTTCTTT.

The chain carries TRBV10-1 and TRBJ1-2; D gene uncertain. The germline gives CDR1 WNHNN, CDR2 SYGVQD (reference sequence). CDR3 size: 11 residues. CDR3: CTALEQYGYTF. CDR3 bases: TGCACCGCCCTCGAACAATATGGCTACACCTTC.

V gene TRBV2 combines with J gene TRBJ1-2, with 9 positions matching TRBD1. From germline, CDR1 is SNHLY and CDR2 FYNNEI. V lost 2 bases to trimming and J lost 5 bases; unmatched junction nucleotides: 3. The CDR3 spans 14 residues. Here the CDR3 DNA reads TGTGCCAGCAGTGAAAGGACAGGGGTTTATGGCTACACCTTC. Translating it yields CASSERTGVYGYTF.

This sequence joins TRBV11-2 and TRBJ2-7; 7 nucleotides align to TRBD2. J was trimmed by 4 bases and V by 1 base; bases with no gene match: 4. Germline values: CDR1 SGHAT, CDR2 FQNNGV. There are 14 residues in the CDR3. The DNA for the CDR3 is TGTGCCAGCAGCTTAGCCCTAGCGGAATACGAGCAGTACTTC. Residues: CASSLALAEYEQYF.

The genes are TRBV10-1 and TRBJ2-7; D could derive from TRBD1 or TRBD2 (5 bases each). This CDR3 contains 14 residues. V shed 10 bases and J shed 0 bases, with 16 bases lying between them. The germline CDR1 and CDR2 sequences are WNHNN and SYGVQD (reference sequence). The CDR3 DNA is TGCGCCAACCAACCATCAGGGAGCTCCTACGAGCAGTACTTC. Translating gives CANQPSGSSYEQYF.

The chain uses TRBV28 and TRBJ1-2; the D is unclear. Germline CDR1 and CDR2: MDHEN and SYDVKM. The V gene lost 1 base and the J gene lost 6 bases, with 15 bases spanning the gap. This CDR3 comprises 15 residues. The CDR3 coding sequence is TGTGCCAGCAGTTTATCTTTCGTAATGGTAGATGGCTACACCTTC. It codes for CASSLSFVMVDGYTF.

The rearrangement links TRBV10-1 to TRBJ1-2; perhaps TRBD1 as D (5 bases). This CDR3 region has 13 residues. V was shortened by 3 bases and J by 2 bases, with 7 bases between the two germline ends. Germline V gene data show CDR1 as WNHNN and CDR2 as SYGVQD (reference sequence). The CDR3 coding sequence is TGCGCCAGCAGTGACAACAGGAACTATGGCTACACCTTC. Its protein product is CASSDNRNYGYTF.